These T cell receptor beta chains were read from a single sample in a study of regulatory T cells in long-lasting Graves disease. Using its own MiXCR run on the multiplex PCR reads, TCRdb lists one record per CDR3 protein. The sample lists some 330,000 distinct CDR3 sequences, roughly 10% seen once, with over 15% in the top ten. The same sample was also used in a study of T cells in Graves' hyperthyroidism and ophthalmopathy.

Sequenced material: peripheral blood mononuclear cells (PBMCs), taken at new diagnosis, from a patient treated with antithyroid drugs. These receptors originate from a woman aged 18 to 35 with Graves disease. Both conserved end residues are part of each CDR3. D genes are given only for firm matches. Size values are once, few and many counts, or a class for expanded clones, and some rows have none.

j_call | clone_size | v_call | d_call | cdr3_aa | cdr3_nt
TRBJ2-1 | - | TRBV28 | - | CASSLRGDRVYNELFF | TGTGCCAGCTCCCTACGAGGAGACAGAGTCTACAATGAGCTGTTCTTC
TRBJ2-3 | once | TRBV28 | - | CASSRPPGAGDTDTQYF | TGTGCCAGCAGTCGCCCCCCAGGGGCGGGGGACACAGATACGCAGTATTTT
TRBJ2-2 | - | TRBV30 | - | CAWSVAGNTGELFF | TGTGCCTGGAGTGTAGCAGGGAACACCGGGGAGCTGTTTTTT
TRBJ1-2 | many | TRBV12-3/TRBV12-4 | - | CASGAGWDGYTF | TGTGCCAGCGGTGCCGGGTGGGATGGCTACACCTTC
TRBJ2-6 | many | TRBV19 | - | CASSIVFLGANVLTF | TGTGCCAGTAGTATTGTTTTCCTTGGGGCCAACGTCCTGACTTTC
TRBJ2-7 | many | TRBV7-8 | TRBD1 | CASSLTGTYEQYF | TGTGCCAGCAGCTTGACAGGGACCTACGAGCAGTACTTC
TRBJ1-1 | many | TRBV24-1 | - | CATSDWDTEAFF | TGTGCCACCAGTGATTGGGACACTGAAGCTTTCTTT
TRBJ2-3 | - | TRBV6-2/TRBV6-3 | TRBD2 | CASTGLAGGQKKQYF | TGTGCCAGCACCGGACTAGCGGGGGGGCAGAAGAAGCAGTATTTT
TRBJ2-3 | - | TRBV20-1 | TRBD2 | CSARPGLAADTQYF | TGCAGTGCTAGACCGGGACTAGCGGCAGATACGCAGTATTTT
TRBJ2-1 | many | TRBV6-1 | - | CASSVVSSGNEQFF | TGTGCCAGCAGCGTCGTCTCTTCAGGCAATGAGCAGTTCTTC
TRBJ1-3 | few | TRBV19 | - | CASSITTGTSFIF | TGTGCCAGTAGTATCACCACCGGGACCAGTTTTATCTTT
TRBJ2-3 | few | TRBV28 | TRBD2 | CASSLGGLAGPVGTTDTQYF | TGTGCCAGCAGTCTCGGGGGACTAGCGGGCCCTGTTGGCACCACAGATACGCAGTATTTT
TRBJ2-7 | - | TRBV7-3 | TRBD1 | CASSVSGTGDEQYF | TGTGCCAGCAGCGTCTCCGGGACAGGGGACGAGCAGTACTTC
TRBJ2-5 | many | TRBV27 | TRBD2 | CASSLPKIAGIQETQYF | TGTGCCAGCAGTTTACCTAAGATAGCGGGAATACAAGAGACCCAGTACTTC
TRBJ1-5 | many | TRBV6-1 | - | CASALTQGQPQHF | TGTGCCAGCGCGCTAACGCAGGGTCAGCCCCAGCATTTT
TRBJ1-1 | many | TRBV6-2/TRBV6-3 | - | CASTYSVNTEAFF | TGTGCCAGCACGTACTCGGTGAACACTGAAGCTTTCTTT
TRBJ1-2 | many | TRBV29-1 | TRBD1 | CSVEDRVGAGYTF | TGCAGCGTTGAGGACAGGGTGGGTGCTGGCTACACCTTC
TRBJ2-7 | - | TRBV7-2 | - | CAGSLDGAYEQYF | TGTGCCGGCAGCTTAGACGGGGCCTACGAGCAGTACTTC
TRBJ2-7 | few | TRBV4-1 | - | CASSQAHEGLAYEQYF | TGCGCCAGCAGCCAAGCGCATGAGGGTCTGGCTTACGAGCAGTACTTC
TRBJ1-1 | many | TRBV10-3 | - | CAIRGRAGNTEAFF | TGTGCCATCAGGGGAAGGGCTGGGAACACTGAAGCTTTCTTT
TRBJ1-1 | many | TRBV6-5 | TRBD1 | CASSYRGPVATEAFF | TGTGCCAGCAGTTACAGGGGGCCGGTAGCCACTGAAGCTTTCTTT
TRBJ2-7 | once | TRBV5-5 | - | CASTLGVSLYEQYF | TGTGCCAGCACCTTGGGAGTTTCCCTCTACGAGCAGTACTTC
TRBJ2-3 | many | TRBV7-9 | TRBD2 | CASSRTSVSTDTQYF | TGTGCCAGCAGCCGTACTAGCGTTAGCACAGATACGCAGTATTTT
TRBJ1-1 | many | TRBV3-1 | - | CASSQANVGSKAFF | TGTGCCAGCAGCCAAGCTAACGTGGGCAGCAAAGCTTTCTTT
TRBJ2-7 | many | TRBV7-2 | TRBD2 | CASSSTSGKYYEQYF | TGTGCCAGCAGCTCCACTAGCGGGAAGTACTACGAGCAGTACTTC
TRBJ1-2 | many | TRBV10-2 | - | CASSIRADTLNYGYTF | TGCGCCAGCAGTATAAGAGCGGACACTCTAAACTATGGCTACACCTTC
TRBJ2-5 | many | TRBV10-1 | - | CASSDQGNSETQYF | TGCGCCAGCAGTGATCAAGGGAATAGTGAGACCCAGTACTTC
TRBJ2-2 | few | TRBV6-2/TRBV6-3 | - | CASSLAQTNTGELFF | TGTGCCAGCAGTTTAGCTCAGACGAACACCGGGGAGCTGTTTTTT
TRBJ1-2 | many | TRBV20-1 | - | CSGRDRGNYGYTF | TGCAGTGGCCGAGACCGAGGAAACTATGGCTACACCTTC
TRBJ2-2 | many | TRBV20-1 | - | CSARFTNRATGELFF | TGCAGTGCTAGATTTACCAACCGGGCGACCGGGGAGCTGTTTTTT
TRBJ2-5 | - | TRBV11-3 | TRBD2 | CASSFHPGLAEETQYF | TGTGCCAGCAGCTTTCATCCGGGACTAGCGGAAGAGACCCAGTACTTC
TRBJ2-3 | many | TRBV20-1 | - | CSAGTYTDTQYF | TGCAGTGCTGGGACTTATACAGATACGCAGTATTTT
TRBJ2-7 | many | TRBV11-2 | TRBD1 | CASSTRTGGAKIEQYF | TGTGCCAGCAGCACACGGACAGGGGGCGCAAAGATCGAGCAGTACTTC